This section outlines one T cell receptor (beta chain) sequence together with its context. The antigen remains unidentified. The CDR3 consists of 11 residues. Germline CDR1 KGHDR, CDR2 SFDVKD. cDNA encoding TCR beta was synthesized via 5'RACE template switching incorporating UMIs. From the 5' RACE reads, TCRdb lists one entry per CDR3 protein and no DNA. This listing includes 450,000 to 600,000 distinct CDR3 sequences. The sample comes from a study of T cells expressing NK-cell markers. About the research overall: Beta-chain profiling covered CD3+CD56+NKG2C+, CD3+CD56+NKG2C- and CD3+CD56-NKG2C+ sorted subsets. Sequencing covered eight donors, seven HCMV-seropositive and one seronegative.

Study observations and caveats: Topping the CD3+CD56-NKG2C+ fraction as well were these clonotypes, in a handful of donors.

The chain carries TRBV24-1 and TRBJ2-5. This receptor was obtained from a young man in good health. The sample taken for sequencing was blood T cells: a sorted CD56 or NKG2C T cell subset, CD4+ or CD8+ T cells, or bulk PBMC T cells (not recorded which). CDR3 amino acids: CATSDPATQYF.